This entry describes one T cell receptor (beta chain). Sample time point: baseline pretreatment blood. Treatment denoted: 15 Gy SBRT to primary tumor, nephrectomy 4 weeks later. The entry originates in a study of radiation and T cells in renal cell carcinoma. Trimming shortened V by 0 bases and J by 5 bases, and 10 bases separated the two germline ends. The CDR3 is 15 amino acids. Germline loops: CDR1 LGHNA, CDR2 YSLEER. The assay was immunoSEQ multiplex PCR, and TCRdb's table has in-frame clones only and misses some. Among about 59,000 clones listed, more than 60% were seen once. V is TRBV4-3 and J is TRBJ1-4; D uncertain. Sequencing used blood, obtained from a patient whose treatment included radiotherapy and nephrectomy. This clonotype was obtained from a man in his 60s with renal cell carcinoma. The CDR3, as DNA: TGCGCCAGCAGCCAAGATAGCAGTTCAAATGAAAAACTGTTTTTT. Protein: CASSQDSSSNEKLFF.